Listed below are T cell receptor beta chains from one sample, sequenced in a study of shared T cell receptors in the human thymus. The table came from immunoSEQ multiplex PCR; TCRdb's copy has only in-frame clones and leaves some out. The repertoire holds about 500,000 clones, with around 78% as singletons. This sample was also put to use in a study of human thymus T cells.

Sample: thymocytes. Receptors were obtained from a boy in the first two years of life with a congenital heart defect. Both conserved end residues are part of each CDR3. The D gene is left open where the match is weak. The size field is filled for only some rows; it gives once, few, many or a size class.

j_gene: TRBJ1-3; v_gene: TRBV5-6; d_gene: NA; abundance: few; CDR3aa: CASSLERTEGNTIYF; CDR3nt: TGTGCCAGCAGCTTGGAACGGACAGAGGGAAACACCATATATTTT
j_gene: TRBJ2-7; v_gene: TRBV28; d_gene: TRBD1; abundance: few; CDR3aa: CASSSPSGQVGSYEQYF; CDR3nt: TGTGCCAGCAGTTCCCCATCGGGACAGGTGGGGTCGTACGAGCAGTACTTC
j_gene: TRBJ2-3; v_gene: TRBV14; d_gene: NA; abundance: few; CDR3aa: CASSQDKLAANRGTDTQYF; CDR3nt: TGTGCCAGCAGCCAAGATAAACTAGCAGCTAATCGGGGCACAGATACGCAGTATTTT
j_gene: TRBJ2-7; v_gene: TRBV15; d_gene: NA; abundance: NA; CDR3aa: CATSWNRDRGTQPGGRAYEQYF; CDR3nt: TGTGCCACCAGCTGGAACCGGGACAGGGGAACCCAACCGGGCGGGAGGGCCTACGAGCAGTACTTC
j_gene: TRBJ1-1; v_gene: TRBV6-5; d_gene: NA; abundance: NA; CDR3aa: CASIRTGNTEAFF; CDR3nt: TGTGCCAGCATCAGAACAGGGAACACTGAAGCTTTCTTT
j_gene: TRBJ2-7; v_gene: TRBV15; d_gene: TRBD2; abundance: NA; CDR3aa: CATSKPGGKSSYEQYF; CDR3nt: TGTGCCACCAGCAAACCCGGGGGGAAGAGCTCCTACGAGCAGTACTTC
j_gene: TRBJ2-1; v_gene: TRBV6-4; d_gene: TRBD2; abundance: NA; CDR3aa: CASSPLAGGFAYNEQFF; CDR3nt: TGTGCCAGCAGCCCACTAGCGGGAGGGTTCGCGTACAATGAGCAGTTCTTC
j_gene: TRBJ2-7; v_gene: TRBV11-2; d_gene: NA; abundance: NA; CDR3aa: CASSSRERQVYEQYF; CDR3nt: TGTGCCAGCAGCTCTCGGGAGCGGCAAGTCTACGAGCAGTACTTC
j_gene: TRBJ2-7; v_gene: TRBV30; d_gene: NA; abundance: few; CDR3aa: CAWSDLAYEQYF; CDR3nt: TGTGCCTGGAGTGATTTAGCTTACGAGCAGTACTTC
j_gene: TRBJ1-2; v_gene: TRBV27; d_gene: NA; abundance: NA; CDR3aa: CASAGQPNYGYTF; CDR3nt: TGTGCCAGCGCCGGACAGCCCAACTATGGCTACACCTTC
j_gene: TRBJ2-3; v_gene: TRBV7-9; d_gene: NA; abundance: NA; CDR3aa: CASSAKDWGGTDTQYF; CDR3nt: TGTGCCAGCAGCGCCAAGGACTGGGGGGGCACAGATACGCAGTATTTT
j_gene: TRBJ2-5; v_gene: TRBV27; d_gene: TRBD1; abundance: NA; CDR3aa: CASSPVDRGRRETQYF; CDR3nt: TGTGCCAGCAGTCCAGTGGACAGGGGGCGTCGAGAGACCCAGTACTTC
j_gene: TRBJ1-2; v_gene: TRBV6-9; d_gene: TRBD1; abundance: NA; CDR3aa: CASNDRGKGYTF; CDR3nt: TGTGCCAGCAACGACAGGGGTAAAGGCTACACCTTC
j_gene: TRBJ2-3; v_gene: TRBV5-6; d_gene: TRBD1; abundance: NA; CDR3aa: CASSSTGDTQYF; CDR3nt: TGTGCCAGCAGCTCGACAGGGGATACGCAGTATTTT
j_gene: TRBJ2-1; v_gene: TRBV29-1; d_gene: NA; abundance: NA; CDR3aa: CSVDTNPSNYNEQFF; CDR3nt: TGCAGCGTTGATACAAACCCCTCAAATTACAATGAGCAGTTCTTC